Following are 21 T cell receptor beta chains from one sample sequenced in a study of patients and donors after allogeneic stem cell transplantation (dated by TCRdb to 2018 to 2020). Library method: RT-PCR. The data were produced on a NextSeq 550. TCRdb reran the public reads through fastp at Q25 and MiXCR, keeping productive beta chains. Merged by CDR3 protein, the rows form single entries marked with the most common genes and DNA. Counted in this sample were 70,000 to 85,000 distinct CDR3 sequences; less than 30% of them appeared once. 26% of the sample is in the top ten clones. Material for sequencing was blood, either unsorted or a sorted T cell fraction (not recorded which). The receptor set was obtained from a human donor who was either an allogeneic HSCT recipient or a stem cell or donor lymphocyte infusion donor (not recorded which). It is not recorded whose cells these are; they may come from a transplant donor.

This clonotype has just a few counts. V usage is TRBV5-1 and J usage is TRBJ2-7; 10 nucleotides align to TRBD1. The CDR3 has 16 amino acids. Trimming removed 3 bases from V and 5 bases from J; junction bases left unmatched: 11. Germline-derived CDR1 and CDR2 are SGHRS and YFSETQ. The CDR3 nucleotides are TGCGCCAGCAGCTCGATCTCCGGGACAGGGGCGGACGAGCAGTACTTC. It codes for CASSSISGTGADEQYF. Looking up the rest from reference TRBV5-1 and TRBJ2-7 gives the full variable domain: KAGVTQTPRYLIKTRGQQVTLSCSPISGHRSVSWYQQTPGQGLQFLFEYFSETQRNKGNFPGRFSGRQFSNSRSEMNVSTLELGDSALYLCASSSISGTGADEQYFGPGTRLTVT.

The table lists this clonotype with many counts. The V and J genes are TRBV7-9 and TRBJ1-5; 7 bases agree with TRBD1. Per the germline V gene, CDR1 is SEHNR and CDR2 is FQNEAQ (reference sequence). The V gene end was trimmed by 2 bases and the J gene end by 7 bases; junction bases not matched to a gene: 14. The CDR3 is 17 amino acids. The CDR3 DNA is TGTGCCAGCAGCTTAAAAACCGGGACAGATAAGGGGCAGCCCCAGCATTTT. It encodes CASSLKTGTDKGQPQHF. Based on the CDR3 plus reference TRBV7-9 and TRBJ1-5, the full variable domain is DTGVSQNPRHKITKRGQNVTFRCDPISEHNRLYWYRQTLGQGPEFLTYFQNEAQLEKSRLLSDRFSAERPKGSFSTLEIQRTEQGDSAMYLCASSLKTGTDKGQPQHFGDGTRLSIL.

This clonotype was counted at least ten times. This rearrangement joins TRBV5-6 to TRBJ1-5, with D tentatively TRBD1 (5 bases). The V gene's germline CDR1 is SGHDT and CDR2 YYEEEE. The CDR3 loop spans 14 amino acids. The V end lost 4 bases, the J end lost 11 bases, and 19 bases lay between the germline ends. The CDR3 protein is CASSLFRNWDSQHF. The DNA for the CDR3 is TGTGCCAGCAGCCTATTTCGTAACTGGGACTCCCAGCATTTT.

The J gene is TRBJ1-1, the V gene TRBV6-2 or TRBV6-3; a weak D match, TRBD1 (6 bases). The CDR3 extends over 15 amino acids. Per germline, CDR1 MNHEY and CDR2 SVGEGT. Trimming left V 6 bases short and J 1 base short, with 15 bases between. The CDR3 DNA follows: TGTGCCAGCAGCGAGACGGACAGCTGGAACACTGAAGCTTTCTTT. Protein sequence: CASSETDSWNTEAFF.

Remarks on this clonotype: The junction departs from the called germline gene at one end, perhaps through a read error. This sequence joins TRBV5-1 and TRBJ2-1; 9 bases are a match to TRBD2. This CDR3 comprises 13 residues. Germline CDR1 is SGHRS and CDR2 is YFSETQ. CDR3 loop: CAGSLAGGYEQFF. CDR3 DNA sequence: TGCGCCGGCAGCTTGGCGGGAGGGTATGAGCAGTTCTTC.

This clonotype was picked up a small number of times. The chain links TRBV5-6 to TRBJ2-5; the D gene could be TRBD1 or TRBD2 (6 bases each). With 4 bases removed from V and 2 bases from J, the gap between germline ends came to 15 bases. CDR3 length equals 15 residues. Germline V gives CDR1 SGHDT, CDR2 YYEEEE. The CDR3 reads CASSPVWRGQETQYF. In DNA, the CDR3 is TGTGCCAGCAGCCCCGTTTGGAGGGGGCAAGAGACCCAGTACTTC.

The chain recombines TRBV20-1 with TRBJ1-1, with TRBD1 identical over 7 bases. The CDR3 runs 13 residues. Germline CDR1 reads DFQATT; CDR2 reads SNEGSKA (reference sequence). Trimming removed 8 bases from V and 4 bases from J; junction bases left unmatched: 10. The CDR3 is CSCQGQQGTEAFF. Here the CDR3 DNA reads TGCAGTTGCCAGGGACAGCAAGGCACTGAAGCTTTCTTT.

V usage is TRBV7-9 and J usage is TRBJ2-2, with D possibly TRBD2 on 5 matching bases. V gave up 7 bases and J gave up 6 bases, with 15 bases separating them. Germline CDR1 is SEHNR and CDR2 is FQNEAQ (reference sequence). This CDR3 contains 14 residues. The CDR3 here is CASTGYTFPGELFF. As DNA, the CDR3 is TGTGCCAGCACGGGGTACACCTTTCCCGGGGAGCTGTTTTTT.

This clonotype was found a few times. The CDR3 region has the DNA TGTGCCAGCTCATCCGGACTAGCGGTGTTCTACGAGCAGTACTTC. Residues: CASSSGLAVFYEQYF. The V and J genes are TRBV18 and TRBJ2-7; TRBD2 matches 10 bases. This CDR3 is 15 amino acids long. The V segment lost 5 bases and the J segment 3 bases; nucleotides outside the gene matches: 7. Germline V gene lookup returns CDR1 KGHSH and CDR2 LQKENI.

This clonotype appeared a few times. The chain couples TRBV2 to TRBJ1-4; maybe TRBD1 (5 bases). V dropped 4 bases and J dropped 1 base, with 7 bases sitting between them. Germline CDR1 SNHLY, CDR2 FYNNEI. This CDR3 is built from 14 residues. CDR3 coding DNA: TGTGCCAGCAGTGCGGACATAACTAATGAAAAACTGTTTTTT. Residues: CASSADITNEKLFF.

This clonotype was seen a few times. The V call is TRBV5-1, the J call TRBJ1-1; possibly TRBD1 for D (5 bases). Germline V gives CDR1 SGHRS, CDR2 YFSETQ. The CDR3 sequence is 13 residues long. Trimming pared 4 bases from V and 1 base from J, leaving 8 bases between. CDR3: CASSMGGNTEAFF. The CDR3 nucleotides read TGCGCCAGCAGCATGGGGGGGAACACTGAAGCTTTCTTT.

This clonotype showed up just a few times. The CDR3 ends on some other residue instead of the conserved phenylalanine or tryptophan, so this is likely a read error. It is unclear where the CDR3 begins or ends on the DNA, so no DNA is shown, and the CDR3 is as TCRdb lists it. This chain connects TRBV24-1 to TRBJ2-7. Germline CDR1 KGHDR, CDR2 SFDVKD. Ends included, the CDR3 has 9 residues. CDR3: CATSELGTL.

The chain is built from TRBV10-3 and TRBJ2-3, with D maybe TRBD2 (6 bases). This CDR3 has 12 residues. V was clipped by 4 bases and J by 5 bases, with 7 bases between them. Germline assignment: CDR1 ENHRY and CDR2 SYGVKD. The CDR3 is CAISAEGDTQYF. CDR3 nucleotides: TGTGCCATCAGTGCGGAGGGAGATACGCAGTATTTT.

This chain connects TRBV5-5 to TRBJ1-2, with D possibly TRBD1 on 6 matching bases. The CDR3 contains 13 residues. Trimming pared 1 base from V and 4 bases from J, leaving 8 bases between. Germline V gives CDR1 SGHKS, CDR2 YYEKEE (reference sequence). The CDR3: CASSLNRAYGYTF. For the CDR3, the DNA is TGTGCCAGCAGCTTGAACAGGGCCTATGGCTACACCTTC.

This clonotype has at least ten counts. The CDR3 is CASSATQISSTDTQYF. Here the CDR3 DNA reads TGTGCCAGCAGCGCCACACAAATATCTAGCACAGATACGCAGTATTTT. The V and J genes are TRBV9 and TRBJ2-3; D ambiguous. V lost 3 bases and J 0 bases, leaving 14 bases between the germline ends. The CDR3 length is 16 residues. CDR1 is SGDLS, CDR2 YYNGEE, per germline.

This clonotype was observed a handful of times. V and J are TRBV12-3 or TRBV12-4 and TRBJ1-2; D is undetermined. V dropped 3 bases and J dropped 6 bases, with 2 bases sitting between them. CDR3 length equals 10 residues. In DNA form, the CDR3 reads TGTGCCAGCAGTTTCGATGGCTACACCTTC. Translated, it gives CASSFDGYTF.

A note on this clonotype: One junction end disagrees with the germline gene, perhaps due to a read error. The chain has TRBV7-7 and TRBJ2-4; D is unresolved. The CDR3 runs to 15 residues. Germline CDR1 SSHAT, CDR2 FNYEAQ (reference sequence). The CDR3 bases are TGTGCTAGCAGCTCCCGGAGCCTAGTGGACGACATTCAGTACTTC. Translation gives CASSSRSLVDDIQYF.

This clonotype has ten or more counts. J is TRBJ2-1 and V is TRBV11-3, with TRBD1 identical over 7 bases. V was pared by 8 bases and J by 5 bases, with 12 bases of the junction left unmatched. The germline CDR1 and CDR2 sequences are SGHNT and YENEEA. This CDR3 is 15 amino acids long. CDR3 in DNA: TGTGCCAGCGGTCAACCGGGACAGCGGAACAATGAGCAGTTCTTC. It translates to CASGQPGQRNNEQFF.

This clonotype was detected only a few times. The genes are TRBV10-3 and TRBJ2-7, with 13 bases fitting TRBD2. This CDR3 is built from 16 residues. Germline CDR1 ENHRY, CDR2 SYGVKD. V lost 3 bases and J lost 5; bases outside the gene matches: 7. The CDR3 here is CAISDSGLAGSDEQYF. Here the CDR3 DNA reads TGTGCCATCAGTGATTCGGGACTAGCGGGATCGGACGAGCAGTACTTC.

This clonotype was picked up many times. This chain joins TRBV6-2 or TRBV6-3 and TRBJ1-2; D is undetermined. CDR1 and CDR2 from the germline V gene are MNHEY and SVGEGT. Trimming pared 4 bases from V and 8 bases from J, leaving 17 bases between. This CDR3 comprises 14 residues. Here the CDR3 DNA reads TGTGCCAGCAGTTCCTGGTCCGTTGGCTCCGGCTACACCTTC. Amino acids: CASSSWSVGSGYTF.

This clonotype was counted at least ten times. The rearrangement uses TRBV5-1 and TRBJ1-2; D possibly corresponds to TRBD1 (5 bases). The germline gives CDR1 SGHRS, CDR2 YFSETQ. The CDR3 covers 14 residues. Deletions cut 1 base from V and 2 bases from J, with 9 bases between. The CDR3 DNA is TGCGCCAGCAGCTTGTCAGGGATCAACTATGGCTACACCTTC. It translates to CASSLSGINYGYTF.